These T cell receptor beta chains were read from a single sample in a study of CD8+ T cells in alopecia areata. Using immunoSEQ multiplex PCR, the repertoire was profiled, and TCRdb retains in-frame clones only, with some absent. The repertoire holds 65,000 to 75,000 clones, around 30% seen once, with about 15% in the top ten. This specimen consisted of CD8+ T cells sorted from blood, obtained at week 4, from a patient treated with tofacitinib. The receptors come from a human donor with alopecia areata. The CDR3 runs from the conserved cysteine through the conserved F or W. A D gene is named only where the DNA matches it firmly. Clone size appears in some rows only: once, few, many, or a class for an expanded clone.

J gene: TRBJ1-2; V gene: TRBV19; D gene: NA; clone size: NA; CDR3 protein: CASFYYGYTF; CDR3 DNA: TGTGCCAGTTTCTACTATGGCTACACCTTC
J gene: TRBJ2-7; V gene: TRBV7-9; D gene: TRBD2; clone size: few; CDR3 protein: CASSPGGTLTYEQYF; CDR3 DNA: TGTGCCAGCAGCCCGGGAGGGACTCTAACCTACGAGCAGTACTTC
J gene: TRBJ2-1; V gene: TRBV29-1; D gene: NA; clone size: few; CDR3 protein: CSVERDGEQFF; CDR3 DNA: TGCAGCGTTGAAAGGGACGGTGAGCAGTTCTTC
J gene: TRBJ2-1; V gene: TRBV29-1; D gene: TRBD2; clone size: NA; CDR3 protein: CSVESAGGPSEQFF; CDR3 DNA: TGCAGCGTTGAATCAGCGGGAGGGCCTAGTGAGCAGTTCTTC
J gene: TRBJ1-2; V gene: TRBV4-1; D gene: NA; clone size: NA; CDR3 protein: CASSRGPQPRLAYGYTF; CDR3 DNA: TGCGCCAGCAGCCGGGGGCCTCAGCCGCGATTGGCCTATGGCTACACCTTC
J gene: TRBJ2-2; V gene: TRBV4-1; D gene: NA; clone size: NA; CDR3 protein: CASSQLPIGRGTGELFF; CDR3 DNA: TGCGCCAGCAGCCAGTTACCCATAGGGCGCGGCACCGGGGAGCTGTTTTTT
J gene: TRBJ2-2; V gene: TRBV29-1; D gene: NA; clone size: NA; CDR3 protein: CSPYVGADTNTGELFF; CDR3 DNA: TGCAGCCCTTACGTCGGCGCGGACACAAACACCGGGGAGCTGTTTTTT
J gene: TRBJ2-6; V gene: TRBV28; D gene: NA; clone size: few; CDR3 protein: CASSPSGANVLTF; CDR3 DNA: TGTGCCAGCAGTCCATCTGGGGCCAACGTCCTGACTTTC
J gene: TRBJ2-5; V gene: TRBV7-8; D gene: TRBD2; clone size: NA; CDR3 protein: CASTAGEETQYF; CDR3 DNA: TGTGCCAGCACAGCGGGAGAAGAGACCCAGTACTTC
J gene: TRBJ2-4; V gene: TRBV29-1; D gene: NA; clone size: few; CDR3 protein: CSAEGGTMGNIQYF; CDR3 DNA: TGCAGCGCCGAGGGCGGGACGATGGGAAACATTCAGTACTTC
J gene: TRBJ2-7; V gene: TRBV29-1; D gene: NA; clone size: few; CDR3 protein: CSVQTRGYEQYF; CDR3 DNA: TGCAGCGTACAGACAAGGGGCTACGAGCAGTACTTC
J gene: TRBJ2-7; V gene: TRBV29-1; D gene: NA; clone size: few; CDR3 protein: CSARVNYEQYF; CDR3 DNA: TGCAGCGCTCGGGTCAACTACGAGCAGTACTTC
J gene: TRBJ1-5; V gene: TRBV30; D gene: NA; clone size: NA; CDR3 protein: CAWSVRGGNEFNQPQHF; CDR3 DNA: TGTGCCTGGAGTGTACGTGGAGGGAATGAGTTCAATCAGCCCCAGCATTTT
J gene: TRBJ1-2; V gene: TRBV6-1; D gene: NA; clone size: NA; CDR3 protein: CASSVTELGVSGYTF; CDR3 DNA: TGTGCCAGCAGTGTTACAGAGTTGGGGGTTTCTGGCTACACCTTC
J gene: TRBJ2-2; V gene: TRBV15; D gene: TRBD2; clone size: NA; CDR3 protein: CATSMGLAVTGELFF; CDR3 DNA: TGTGCCACCAGCATGGGACTAGCAGTGACCGGGGAGCTGTTTTTT
J gene: TRBJ2-2; V gene: TRBV29-1; D gene: NA; clone size: NA; CDR3 protein: CSVGDLGELFF; CDR3 DNA: TGCAGCGTTGGGGATCTAGGGGAGCTGTTTTTT
J gene: TRBJ1-2; V gene: TRBV29-1; D gene: NA; clone size: NA; CDR3 protein: CSVDRGPDGYTF; CDR3 DNA: TGCAGCGTTGACAGGGGCCCTGATGGCTACACCTTC
J gene: TRBJ1-1; V gene: TRBV29-1; D gene: TRBD1; clone size: NA; CDR3 protein: CSVWDRAEAFF; CDR3 DNA: TGCAGCGTCTGGGACAGGGCCGAAGCTTTCTTT
J gene: TRBJ2-7; V gene: TRBV30; D gene: NA; clone size: NA; CDR3 protein: CAWSVLDRFYEQYF; CDR3 DNA: TGTGCCTGGAGTGTACTTGACAGATTCTACGAGCAGTACTTC
J gene: TRBJ1-4; V gene: TRBV6-1; D gene: NA; clone size: NA; CDR3 protein: CASEPQENEKLFF; CDR3 DNA: TGTGCCAGCGAGCCACAGGAGAACGAAAAACTGTTTTTT
J gene: TRBJ1-1; V gene: TRBV2; D gene: TRBD1; clone size: few; CDR3 protein: CATSMTGKSTEAFF; CDR3 DNA: TGTGCCACCAGCATGACAGGGAAGAGCACTGAAGCTTTCTTT
J gene: TRBJ2-6; V gene: TRBV30; D gene: NA; clone size: NA; CDR3 protein: CAWSEGMPNVLTF; CDR3 DNA: TGTGCCTGGAGCGAAGGAATGCCCAACGTCCTGACTTTC
J gene: TRBJ2-7; V gene: TRBV6-6; D gene: NA; clone size: few; CDR3 protein: CASRGGTDSSEQYF; CDR3 DNA: TGTGCCAGCAGAGGGGGGACGGATTCTTCCGAGCAGTACTTC
J gene: TRBJ1-4; V gene: TRBV29-1; D gene: TRBD1; clone size: NA; CDR3 protein: CSVGQGGEKLFF; CDR3 DNA: TGCAGCGTAGGACAGGGTGGCGAAAAACTGTTTTTT
J gene: TRBJ2-1; V gene: TRBV27; D gene: NA; clone size: few; CDR3 protein: CASSLSTAYNEQFF; CDR3 DNA: TGTGCCAGCAGTTTATCGACGGCCTACAATGAGCAGTTCTTC
J gene: TRBJ2-7; V gene: TRBV7-6; D gene: TRBD2; clone size: NA; CDR3 protein: CASSPQATSGRYEQYF; CDR3 DNA: TGTGCCAGCAGCCCACAAGCAACTAGCGGGAGGTACGAGCAGTACTTC
J gene: TRBJ1-1; V gene: TRBV5-4; D gene: NA; clone size: NA; CDR3 protein: CASRWGNTEAFF; CDR3 DNA: TGTGCCAGCCGCTGGGGGAACACTGAAGCTTTCTTT
J gene: TRBJ1-2; V gene: TRBV5-6; D gene: TRBD1; clone size: NA; CDR3 protein: CASSSRQGFNYGYSF; CDR3 DNA: TGTGCCAGCAGCAGCCGACAGGGGTTCAACTATGGCTACTCCTTC
J gene: TRBJ2-6; V gene: TRBV29-1; D gene: TRBD1; clone size: NA; CDR3 protein: CSAHSGGPGANVLTF; CDR3 DNA: TGCAGCGCCCACTCAGGGGGACCTGGGGCCAACGTCCTGACTTTC
J gene: TRBJ2-1; V gene: TRBV30; D gene: NA; clone size: few; CDR3 protein: CAWGAGNNEQFF; CDR3 DNA: TGTGCCTGGGGTGCCGGGAACAATGAGCAGTTCTTC
J gene: TRBJ2-7; V gene: TRBV9; D gene: NA; clone size: NA; CDR3 protein: CASSVAAGGEQYF; CDR3 DNA: TGTGCCAGCAGCGTAGCCGCGGGTGGCGAGCAGTACTTC
J gene: TRBJ2-7; V gene: TRBV18; D gene: TRBD2; clone size: few; CDR3 protein: CASSPGSAGAYEQYF; CDR3 DNA: TGTGCCAGCTCACCAGGATCGGCGGGAGCTTACGAGCAGTACTTC
J gene: TRBJ2-5; V gene: TRBV11-2; D gene: NA; clone size: NA; CDR3 protein: CASSPPLEFETQYF; CDR3 DNA: TGTGCCAGCAGCCCCCCCCTCGAGTTTGAGACCCAGTACTTC
J gene: TRBJ2-7; V gene: TRBV4-1; D gene: TRBD2; clone size: NA; CDR3 protein: CASSLTSGRAFSYEQYF; CDR3 DNA: TGCGCCAGCAGCCTAACTAGCGGGAGGGCCTTCTCCTACGAGCAGTACTTC
J gene: TRBJ1-2; V gene: TRBV6-1; D gene: NA; clone size: few; CDR3 protein: CASSLTVNYGYTF; CDR3 DNA: TGTGCCAGCAGCCTGACAGTAAACTATGGCTACACCTTC
J gene: TRBJ2-7; V gene: TRBV2; D gene: TRBD2; clone size: NA; CDR3 protein: CASSYGLAGSYEQYF; CDR3 DNA: TGTGCCAGCAGTTACGGACTAGCGGGTTCCTACGAGCAGTACTTC
J gene: TRBJ2-1; V gene: TRBV6-1; D gene: TRBD2; clone size: few; CDR3 protein: CASTTSDGGSEQFF; CDR3 DNA: TGTGCCAGCACTACTAGCGATGGAGGGAGTGAGCAGTTCTTC
J gene: TRBJ2-7; V gene: TRBV28; D gene: TRBD1; clone size: NA; CDR3 protein: CASSSTGTGGAYEQYF; CDR3 DNA: TGTGCCAGCAGTTCCACCGGGACAGGGGGCGCCTACGAGCAGTACTTC
J gene: TRBJ2-7; V gene: TRBV29-1; D gene: NA; clone size: NA; CDR3 protein: CSVESSSSYEQYF; CDR3 DNA: TGCAGCGTTGAGTCTAGTTCTTCTTACGAGCAGTACTTC
J gene: TRBJ2-7; V gene: TRBV29-1; D gene: NA; clone size: NA; CDR3 protein: CSVEAWEEQYF; CDR3 DNA: TGCAGCGTTGAGGCATGGGAAGAGCAGTACTTC
J gene: TRBJ1-5; V gene: TRBV4-1; D gene: NA; clone size: NA; CDR3 protein: CASSQDRRGGQPQQF; CDR3 DNA: TGCGCCAGCAGCCAAGATAGAAGGGGTGGTCAGCCCCAGCAGTTT
J gene: TRBJ2-3; V gene: TRBV2; D gene: NA; clone size: NA; CDR3 protein: CASSEGLGADTQYF; CDR3 DNA: TGTGCCAGCAGTGAAGGTCTAGGAGCAGATACGCAGTATTTT
J gene: TRBJ2-1; V gene: TRBV7-8; D gene: TRBD2; clone size: NA; CDR3 protein: CASSFGGRILDEQFF; CDR3 DNA: TGTGCCAGCAGCTTCGGCGGGAGGATTTTAGATGAGCAGTTCTTC
J gene: TRBJ1-1; V gene: TRBV29-1; D gene: NA; clone size: NA; CDR3 protein: CSAPGQANTEAFF; CDR3 DNA: TGCAGCGCCCCGGGACAAGCGAACACTGAAGCTTTCTTT
J gene: TRBJ1-1; V gene: TRBV12-5; D gene: NA; clone size: NA; CDR3 protein: CASVPGATEAFF; CDR3 DNA: TGTGCTAGTGTCCCTGGGGCGACTGAAGCTTTCTTT
J gene: TRBJ2-2; V gene: TRBV4-1; D gene: NA; clone size: few; CDR3 protein: CASSQDRGFGSTGELFF; CDR3 DNA: TGCGCCAGCAGCCAAGATCGAGGATTCGGATCCACCGGGGAGCTGTTTTTT
J gene: TRBJ2-3; V gene: TRBV4-3; D gene: TRBD2; clone size: NA; CDR3 protein: CASSQTSVASTDTQYF; CDR3 DNA: TGCGCCAGCAGCCAGACTAGCGTAGCTAGCACAGATACGCAGTATTTT
J gene: TRBJ2-7; V gene: TRBV19; D gene: TRBD1; clone size: few; CDR3 protein: CASKTGPVNEQYF; CDR3 DNA: TGTGCCAGTAAGACAGGGCCAGTGAACGAGCAGTACTTC
J gene: TRBJ2-2; V gene: TRBV29-1; D gene: NA; clone size: NA; CDR3 protein: CSARHTGELFF; CDR3 DNA: TGCAGCGCCCGTCACACCGGGGAGCTGTTTTTT
J gene: TRBJ2-5; V gene: TRBV29-1; D gene: NA; clone size: few; CDR3 protein: CSVEGRQETQYF; CDR3 DNA: TGCAGCGTTGAAGGCAGGCAAGAGACCCAGTACTTC
J gene: TRBJ1-5; V gene: TRBV6-1; D gene: NA; clone size: NA; CDR3 protein: CASSSGSNQPQHF; CDR3 DNA: TGTGCCAGCAGTTCGGGAAGCAATCAGCCCCAGCATTTT
J gene: TRBJ2-7; V gene: TRBV5-1; D gene: NA; clone size: few; CDR3 protein: CASSLEGVEQYF; CDR3 DNA: TGCGCCAGCAGCTTGGAAGGGGTCGAGCAGTACTTC
J gene: TRBJ1-1; V gene: TRBV29-1; D gene: NA; clone size: NA; CDR3 protein: CSVEEGMNTEAFF; CDR3 DNA: TGCAGCGTTGAAGAGGGAATGAACACTGAAGCTTTCTTT
J gene: TRBJ1-2; V gene: TRBV9; D gene: NA; clone size: NA; CDR3 protein: CASSVAYGPGYGYTF; CDR3 DNA: TGTGCCAGCAGCGTAGCTTACGGACCGGGCTATGGCTACACCTTC
J gene: TRBJ2-1; V gene: TRBV18; D gene: NA; clone size: NA; CDR3 protein: CASSLGNEQFF; CDR3 DNA: TGTGCCAGCTCACTCGGCAATGAGCAGTTCTTC
J gene: TRBJ2-5; V gene: TRBV23-1; D gene: NA; clone size: NA; CDR3 protein: CASSHTAGTKGETQYF; CDR3 DNA: TGCGCCAGCAGTCATACGGCGGGAACGAAAGGGGAGACCCAGTACTTC
J gene: TRBJ2-5; V gene: TRBV18; D gene: NA; clone size: NA; CDR3 protein: CASSPWDNQETQYF; CDR3 DNA: TGTGCCAGCTCACCATGGGACAACCAAGAGACCCAGTACTTC
J gene: TRBJ2-7; V gene: TRBV29-1; D gene: NA; clone size: NA; CDR3 protein: CSVEDSYEQYF; CDR3 DNA: TGCAGCGTTGAAGACAGCTACGAGCAGTACTTC
J gene: TRBJ1-1; V gene: TRBV5-6; D gene: NA; clone size: NA; CDR3 protein: CASSPGLNTEAFF; CDR3 DNA: TGTGCCAGCAGCCCAGGGTTGAACACTGAAGCTTTCTTT
J gene: TRBJ2-2; V gene: TRBV10-3; D gene: TRBD2; clone size: many; CDR3 protein: CASRAGGDAGELFF; CDR3 DNA: TGTGCCAGCAGAGCGGGAGGGGACGCCGGGGAGCTGTTTTTT